This T cell receptor beta chain was sequenced in a study of blood T cell repertoires in COVID-19. Adults between about 18 and 95 years of age took part from 24 US areas. How the authors handled the data: Reference gene primers were amplified, and this amplification served to estimate nucleated cell counts. The repertoire was sequenced with immunoSEQ multiplex PCR; TCRdb's copy has only in-frame clones and lacks some. The V and J calls and clone size were taken over from that table, and D and trimming were inferred from the DNA. The table lists fewer than 150,000 clones, about 84% of them singletons. The clonotype originates from a woman younger than 35 who had been exposed to COVID-19. The sample comprised PBMCs or T cells enriched from blood (not recorded which).

CDR3 nucleotides: TGTGCCAGCAGCTCTGGACAAGAAGCTTTCTTT. It specifies CASSSGQEAFF. The chain recombines TRBV11-2 with TRBJ1-1, with TRBD1 as a possible D gene (5 bases). Trimming took 4 bases from V and 8 from J, leaving 8 bases between them. The CDR3 length is 11 residues. The germline gives CDR1 SGHAT, CDR2 FQNNGV.